This TCR beta chain was observed in a study of regulatory T cells in long-lasting Graves disease. Time point given: newly diagnosed GD, antithyroid drugs for less than 3 months. PBMC-extracted RNA yielded the TCR library. Germline V gene data show CDR1 as MDHEN and CDR2 as SYDVKM. The CDR3 runs 16 residues. V lost 5 bases to trimming and J lost 5 bases; unmatched junction nucleotides: 11. In building TCR beta libraries, iRepertoire HTBI primers were used together with Arm-PCR of CDR3 regions. TCRdb independently ran MiXCR on the multiplex PCR reads; one entry per CDR3 protein. Of under 250,000 distinct CDR3 sequences in the sample, 20% were seen once.

The chain combines TRBV28 with TRBJ2-1; 8 bases are shared with TRBD1. This clonotype originated in a female donor with Graves disease. The starting material was peripheral blood mononuclear cells (PBMCs), obtained at new diagnosis, from a patient treated with antithyroid drugs. The CDR3 sequence is CASSPPGTGIHNEQFF. The DNA of the CDR3 is TGTGCCAGCAGTCCCCCCGGGACAGGTATTCACAATGAGCAGTTCTTC.